This T cell receptor beta chain was profiled in a study of T cell responses to AZD1222 COVID-19 vaccine. The method was immunoSEQ multiplex PCR; TCRdb's version includes in-frame clones alone and lacks a portion of them. The sample shows about 180,000 clones, almost 90% of them seen only once. V gave up 5 bases and J gave up 0 bases; unmatched junction bases: 7. Germline CDR1 reads SGHVS; CDR2 reads FQNEAQ. This CDR3 is built from 15 residues. The rearrangement links TRBV7-8 to TRBJ2-7; 7 bases fit TRBD1. This clonotype was sampled from an adult in good health. The material was peripheral blood, obtained on day 0 of AZD1222 vaccination. The DNA for the CDR3 is TGTGCCAGCAGCCGACGGGGACAGCGCTCCTACGAGCAGTACTTC. It specifies CASSRRGQRSYEQYF.